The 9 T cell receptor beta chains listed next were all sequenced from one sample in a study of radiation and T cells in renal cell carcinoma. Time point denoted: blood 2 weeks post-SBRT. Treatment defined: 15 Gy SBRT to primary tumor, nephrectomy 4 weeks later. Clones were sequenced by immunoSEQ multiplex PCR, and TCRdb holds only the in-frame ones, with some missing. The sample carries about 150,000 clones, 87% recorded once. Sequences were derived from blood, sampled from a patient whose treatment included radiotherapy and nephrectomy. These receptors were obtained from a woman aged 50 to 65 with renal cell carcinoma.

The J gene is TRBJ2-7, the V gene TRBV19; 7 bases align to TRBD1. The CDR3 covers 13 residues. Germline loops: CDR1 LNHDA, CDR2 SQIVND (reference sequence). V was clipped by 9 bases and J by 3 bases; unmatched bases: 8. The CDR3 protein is CASARDSYYEQYF. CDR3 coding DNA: TGTGCCAGCGCCCGGGACAGTTACTACGAGCAGTACTTC.

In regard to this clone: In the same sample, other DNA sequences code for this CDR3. CDR3 in DNA: TGTGCCAGCAGCTTAGATGGACAGGGCTATGGCTACACCTTC. This sequence encodes CASSLDGQGYGYTF. The V call is TRBV7-2, the J call TRBJ1-2, with 8 bases lining up with TRBD1. This CDR3 contains 14 residues. The germline V gene has CDR1 SGHTA and CDR2 FQGNSA. The V and J ends lost 1 base and 4 bases, in that order; junction bases with no gene match: 2.

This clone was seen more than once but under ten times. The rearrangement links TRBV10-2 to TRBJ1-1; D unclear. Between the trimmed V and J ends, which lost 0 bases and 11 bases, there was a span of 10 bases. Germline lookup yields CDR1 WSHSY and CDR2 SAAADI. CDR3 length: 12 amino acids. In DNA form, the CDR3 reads TGCGCCAGCAGTGAGTCTGGGGATGCGGCTTTCTTT. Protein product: CASSESGDAAFF.

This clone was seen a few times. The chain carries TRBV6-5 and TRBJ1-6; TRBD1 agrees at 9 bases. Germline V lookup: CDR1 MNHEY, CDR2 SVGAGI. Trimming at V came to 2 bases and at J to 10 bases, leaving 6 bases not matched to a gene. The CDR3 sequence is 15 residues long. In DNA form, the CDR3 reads TGTGCCAGCAGTTACACGGACAGGGGCTTCTCACCCCTCCACTTT. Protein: CASSYTDRGFSPLHF.

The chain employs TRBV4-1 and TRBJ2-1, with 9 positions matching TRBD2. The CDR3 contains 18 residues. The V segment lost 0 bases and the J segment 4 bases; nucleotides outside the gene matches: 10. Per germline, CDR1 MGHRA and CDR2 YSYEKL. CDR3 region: CASSQDLSLAGPYNEQFF. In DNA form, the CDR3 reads TGCGCCAGCAGCCAAGATCTGTCCCTAGCGGGACCTTACAATGAGCAGTTCTTC.

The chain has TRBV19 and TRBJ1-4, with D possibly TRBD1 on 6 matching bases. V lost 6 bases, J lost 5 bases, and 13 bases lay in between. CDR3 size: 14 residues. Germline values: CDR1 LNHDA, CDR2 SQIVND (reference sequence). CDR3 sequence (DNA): TGTGCCAGTAGCACGATCGACAGGAATGAAAAACTGTTTTTT. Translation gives CASSTIDRNEKLFF.

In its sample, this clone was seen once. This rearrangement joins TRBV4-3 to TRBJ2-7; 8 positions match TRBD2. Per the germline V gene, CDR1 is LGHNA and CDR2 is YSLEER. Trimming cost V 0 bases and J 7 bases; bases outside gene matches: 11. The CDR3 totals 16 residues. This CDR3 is CASSQDVGGGPQEQYF. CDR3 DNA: TGCGCCAGCAGCCAAGATGTCGGCGGGGGGCCGCAGGAGCAGTACTTC.

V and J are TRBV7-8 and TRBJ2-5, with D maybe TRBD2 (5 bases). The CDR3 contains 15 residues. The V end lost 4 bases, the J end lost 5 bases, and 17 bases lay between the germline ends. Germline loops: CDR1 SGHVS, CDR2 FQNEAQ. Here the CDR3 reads CASSSRHGGRETQYF. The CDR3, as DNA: TGTGCCAGCAGCTCTAGACATGGAGGCCGGGAGACCCAGTACTTC.

The CDR3 nucleotides read TGTGCCAGTAAGGGACAGGGGGCTTTACCCCTCCACTTT. This sequence encodes CASKGQGALPLHF. This chain links TRBV19 with TRBJ1-6; 12 bases map to TRBD1. J lost 12 bases, V lost 7 bases, and 4 bases had no gene match. Germline V gives CDR1 LNHDA, CDR2 SQIVND (reference sequence). This CDR3 comprises 13 residues.